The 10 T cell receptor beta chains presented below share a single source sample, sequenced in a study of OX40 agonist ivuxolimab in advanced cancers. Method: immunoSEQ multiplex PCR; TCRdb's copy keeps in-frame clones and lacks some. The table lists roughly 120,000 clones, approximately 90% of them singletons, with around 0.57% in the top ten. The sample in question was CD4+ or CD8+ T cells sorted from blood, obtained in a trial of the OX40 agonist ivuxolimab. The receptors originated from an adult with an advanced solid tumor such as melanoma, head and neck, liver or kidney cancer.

For the CDR3, the DNA is TGCGCCAGCAGCCCGACGGTAAACACCGGGGAGCTGTTTTTT. Amino acid sequence: CASSPTVNTGELFF. The chain couples TRBV5-1 to TRBJ2-2; D not resolved. Trimming took off 4 bases at V and 2 bases at J, with 9 bases between the two ends. Germline loops: CDR1 SGHRS, CDR2 YFSETQ. The CDR3 runs 14 residues.

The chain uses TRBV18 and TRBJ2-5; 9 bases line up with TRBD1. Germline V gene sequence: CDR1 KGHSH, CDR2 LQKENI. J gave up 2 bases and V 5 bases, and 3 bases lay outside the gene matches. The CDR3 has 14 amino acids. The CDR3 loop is CASSRDRAQETQYF. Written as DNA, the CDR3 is TGTGCCAGCTCAAGGGACAGGGCTCAAGAGACCCAGTACTTC.

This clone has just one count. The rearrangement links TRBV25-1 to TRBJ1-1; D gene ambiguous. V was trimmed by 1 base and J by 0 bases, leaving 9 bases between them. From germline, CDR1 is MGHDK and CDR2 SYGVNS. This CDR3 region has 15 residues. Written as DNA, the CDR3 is TGTGCCAGCAGTGAATCGGTGCTCATGAACACTGAAGCTTTCTTT. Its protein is CASSESVLMNTEAFF.

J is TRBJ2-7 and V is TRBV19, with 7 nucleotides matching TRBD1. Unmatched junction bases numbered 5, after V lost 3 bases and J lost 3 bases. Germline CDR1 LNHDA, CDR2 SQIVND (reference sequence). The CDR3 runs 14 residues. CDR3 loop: CASSILAGGYEQYF. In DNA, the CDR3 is TGTGCCAGTAGTATCTTGGCAGGGGGCTACGAGCAGTACTTC.

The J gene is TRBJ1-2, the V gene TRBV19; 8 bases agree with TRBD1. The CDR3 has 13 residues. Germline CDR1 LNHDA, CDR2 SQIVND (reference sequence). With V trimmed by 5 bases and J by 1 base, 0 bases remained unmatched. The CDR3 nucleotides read TGTGCCAGTAGTGACAGGGGTAACTATGGCTACACCTTC. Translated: CASSDRGNYGYTF.

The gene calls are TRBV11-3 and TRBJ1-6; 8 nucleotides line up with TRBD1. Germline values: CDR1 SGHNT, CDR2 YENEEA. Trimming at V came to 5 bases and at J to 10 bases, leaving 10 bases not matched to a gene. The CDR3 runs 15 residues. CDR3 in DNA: TGTGCCAGCAGCCCAACCGGACAGGGTGGATCACCCCTCCACTTT. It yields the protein CASSPTGQGGSPLHF.

Written as DNA, the CDR3 is TGTGCCAGCTCAGCTTCAGGGGGGAACACTGAAGCTTTCTTT. Amino acid sequence: CASSASGGNTEAFF. V gene TRBV18 combines with J gene TRBJ1-1; 7 positions agree with TRBD1. Unmatched junction bases numbered 4, after V lost 5 bases and J lost 1 base. CDR1 and CDR2 from the germline V gene are KGHSH and LQKENI. This CDR3 comprises 14 residues.

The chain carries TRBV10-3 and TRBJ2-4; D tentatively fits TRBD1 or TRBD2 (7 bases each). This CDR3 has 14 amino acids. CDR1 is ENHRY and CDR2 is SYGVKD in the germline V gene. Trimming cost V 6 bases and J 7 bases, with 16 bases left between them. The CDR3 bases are TGTGCCATCAGCGGGGAGGGGGCGGCCAACATTCAGTACTTC. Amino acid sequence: CAISGEGAANIQYF.

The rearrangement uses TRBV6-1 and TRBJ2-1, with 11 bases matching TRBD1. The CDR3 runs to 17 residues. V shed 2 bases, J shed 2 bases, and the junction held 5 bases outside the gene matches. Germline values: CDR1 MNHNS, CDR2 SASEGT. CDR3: CASSERDRGSPYNEQFF. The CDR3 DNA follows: TGTGCCAGCAGTGAACGGGACAGGGGGAGTCCCTACAATGAGCAGTTCTTC.

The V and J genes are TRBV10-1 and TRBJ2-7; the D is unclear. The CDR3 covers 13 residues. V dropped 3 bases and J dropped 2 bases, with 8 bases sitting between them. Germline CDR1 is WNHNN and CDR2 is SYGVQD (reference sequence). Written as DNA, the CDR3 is TGCGCCAGCAGTGAAGACGTAGCCTACGAGCAGTACTTC. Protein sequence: CASSEDVAYEQYF.